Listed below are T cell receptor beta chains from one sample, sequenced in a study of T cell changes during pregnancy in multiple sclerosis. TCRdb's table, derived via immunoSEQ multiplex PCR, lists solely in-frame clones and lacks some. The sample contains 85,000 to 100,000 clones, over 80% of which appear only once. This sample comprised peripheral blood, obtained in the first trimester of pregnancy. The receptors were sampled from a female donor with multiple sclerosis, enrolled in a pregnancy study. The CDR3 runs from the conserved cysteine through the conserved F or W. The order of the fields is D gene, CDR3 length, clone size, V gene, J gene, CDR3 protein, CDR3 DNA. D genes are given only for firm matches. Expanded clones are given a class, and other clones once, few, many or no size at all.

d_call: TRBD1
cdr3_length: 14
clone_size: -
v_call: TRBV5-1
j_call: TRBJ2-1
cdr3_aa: CASSPGTGLDEQFF
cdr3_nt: TGCGCCAGCAGCCCCGGGACAGGGCTCGATGAGCAGTTCTTC

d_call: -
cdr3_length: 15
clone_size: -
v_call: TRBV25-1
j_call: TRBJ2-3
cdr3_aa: CASSEYTGLADTQYF
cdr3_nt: TGTGCCAGCAGTGAATATACGGGACTCGCAGATACGCAGTATTTT

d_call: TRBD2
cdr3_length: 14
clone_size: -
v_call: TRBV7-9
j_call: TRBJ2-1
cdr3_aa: CASSLELANNEQFF
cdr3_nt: TGTGCCAGCAGCTTAGAACTAGCGAACAATGAGCAGTTCTTC

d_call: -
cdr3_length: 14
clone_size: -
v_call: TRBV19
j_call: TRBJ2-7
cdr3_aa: CASKVKDTSYEQYF
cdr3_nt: TGTGCCAGTAAAGTCAAGGACACCTCCTACGAGCAGTACTTC

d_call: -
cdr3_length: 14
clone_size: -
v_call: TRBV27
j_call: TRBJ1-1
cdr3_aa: CASSLRGMNTEAFF
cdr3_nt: TGTGCCAGCAGCCTCCGGGGAATGAACACTGAAGCTTTCTTT

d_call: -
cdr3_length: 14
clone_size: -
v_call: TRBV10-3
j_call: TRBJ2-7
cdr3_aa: CAISEPGLNYEQYF
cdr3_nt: TGTGCCATCAGTGAGCCCGGACTGAACTACGAGCAGTACTTC

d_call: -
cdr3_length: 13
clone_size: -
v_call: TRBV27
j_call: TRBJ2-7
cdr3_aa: CASSLAFPGEQYF
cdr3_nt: TGTGCCAGCAGTTTGGCCTTCCCGGGAGAGCAGTACTTC

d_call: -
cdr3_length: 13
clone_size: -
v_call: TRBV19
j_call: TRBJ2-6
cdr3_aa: CATRGFGANVLTF
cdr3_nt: TGTGCCACCCGAGGGTTTGGGGCCAACGTCCTGACTTTC

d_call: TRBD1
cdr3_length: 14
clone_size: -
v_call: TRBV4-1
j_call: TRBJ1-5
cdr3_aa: CASSRRQGDQPQHF
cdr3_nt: TGCGCCAGCAGCCGGAGACAGGGCGATCAGCCCCAGCATTTT

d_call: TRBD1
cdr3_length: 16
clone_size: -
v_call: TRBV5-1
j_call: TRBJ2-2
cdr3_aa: CASSPRSTGWSGELFF
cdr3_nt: TGCGCCAGCAGCCCGCGCTCGACAGGGTGGTCCGGGGAGCTGTTTTTT

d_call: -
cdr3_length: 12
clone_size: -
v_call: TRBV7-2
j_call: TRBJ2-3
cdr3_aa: CASSPGGDTQYF
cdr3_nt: TGTGCCAGCAGCCCTGGGGGCGATACGCAGTATTTT

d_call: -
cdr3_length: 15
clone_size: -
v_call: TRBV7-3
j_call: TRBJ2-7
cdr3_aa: CASSLAGQLPYEQYF
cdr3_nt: TGTGCCAGCAGCTTAGCTGGACAGCTCCCCTACGAGCAGTACTTC

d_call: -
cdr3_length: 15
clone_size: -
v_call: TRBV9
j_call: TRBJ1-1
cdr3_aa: CASSVGSGPNTEAFF
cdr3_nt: TGTGCCAGCAGCGTAGGGTCAGGGCCTAACACTGAAGCTTTCTTT

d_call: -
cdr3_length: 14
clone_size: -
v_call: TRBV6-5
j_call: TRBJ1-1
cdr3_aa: CASSYSLLNTEAFF
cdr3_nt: TGTGCCAGCAGTTACTCTCTTTTGAACACTGAAGCTTTCTTT

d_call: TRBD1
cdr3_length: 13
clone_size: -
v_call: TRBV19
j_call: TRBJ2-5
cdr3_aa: CASGQGAWETQYF
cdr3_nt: TGTGCCAGCGGACAGGGGGCTTGGGAGACCCAGTACTTC

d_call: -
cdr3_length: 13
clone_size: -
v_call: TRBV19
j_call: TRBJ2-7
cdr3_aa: CASSIRRSYEQYF
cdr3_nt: TGTGCCAGTAGTATTCGGCGGAGCTACGAGCAGTACTTC

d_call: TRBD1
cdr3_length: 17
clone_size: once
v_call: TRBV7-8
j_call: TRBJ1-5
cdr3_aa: CASSLGYRGLNNQPQHF
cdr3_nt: TGTGCCAGCAGCTTAGGCTACAGGGGACTGAACAATCAGCCCCAGCATTTT

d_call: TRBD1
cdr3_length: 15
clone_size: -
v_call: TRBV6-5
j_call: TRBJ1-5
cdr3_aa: CASSYSGQGNQPQHF
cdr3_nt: TGTGCCAGCAGTTACTCGGGACAGGGAAATCAGCCCCAGCATTTT

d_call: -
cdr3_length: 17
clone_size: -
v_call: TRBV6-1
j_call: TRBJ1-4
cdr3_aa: CASSEEWGGLTNEKLFF
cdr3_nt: TGTGCCAGCAGTGAAGAATGGGGGGGCCTAACTAATGAAAAACTGTTTTTT

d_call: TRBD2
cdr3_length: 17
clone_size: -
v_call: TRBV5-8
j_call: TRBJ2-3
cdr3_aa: CASSLVLSGSGTDTQYF
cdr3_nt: TGTGCCAGCAGCTTGGTACTTAGCGGGAGCGGCACAGATACGCAGTATTTT

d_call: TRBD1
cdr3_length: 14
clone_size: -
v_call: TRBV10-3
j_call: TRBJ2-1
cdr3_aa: CATNNRGQGNEQFF
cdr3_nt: TGTGCCACCAATAACAGGGGGCAAGGCAATGAGCAGTTCTTC

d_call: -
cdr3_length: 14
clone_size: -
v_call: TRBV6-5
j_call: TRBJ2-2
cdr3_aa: CASSYRGNTGELFF
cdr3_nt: TGTGCCAGCAGTTATAGAGGGAACACCGGGGAGCTGTTTTTT

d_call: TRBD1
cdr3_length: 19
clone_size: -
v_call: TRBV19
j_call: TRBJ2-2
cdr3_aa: CASKPSGGLSPTNTGELFF
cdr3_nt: TGTGCCAGTAAACCCTCAGGGGGTCTGAGCCCAACGAACACCGGGGAGCTGTTTTTT

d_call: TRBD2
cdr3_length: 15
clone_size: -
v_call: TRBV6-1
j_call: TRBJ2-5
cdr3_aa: CASSPASGQAETQYF
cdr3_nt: TGTGCCAGCAGTCCCGCTAGCGGGCAGGCGGAGACCCAGTACTTC

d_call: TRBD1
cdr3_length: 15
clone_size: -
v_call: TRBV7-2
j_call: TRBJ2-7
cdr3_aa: CASSPTGGAFGEQYF
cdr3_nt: TGTGCCAGCAGTCCCACAGGGGGCGCCTTTGGCGAGCAGTACTTC

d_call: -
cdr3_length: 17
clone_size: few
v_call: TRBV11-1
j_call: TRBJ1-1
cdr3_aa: CASSRKSFRVVNTEAFF
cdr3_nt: TGTGCCAGCAGCCGTAAAAGCTTCAGGGTTGTCAACACTGAAGCTTTCTTT